The present entry profiles one T cell receptor beta chain with its context. The antigen is unknown. V was clipped by 5 bases and J by 7 bases, with 21 bases between them. Germline values: CDR1 SGHTA, CDR2 FQGNSA. The CDR3 is 16 amino acids. The sample is drawn from a study of beta chain features in type 1 diabetes. Whole-study results and caveats: Equally in patients and controls, shorter templates might have been favored by PCR. Whether TCRB rearrangement is influenced by HLA type was left unresolved in this analysis. There was a possibility that cDNA sequencing over-represented cells with high TCR expression. Researchers report that Type 1 diabetes patients had moderately but significantly shorter TCRB CDR3s across all four CD4+ subsets.

The isolated RNA, all of it, was reverse transcribed, so expressed TCRB transcripts were what got sequenced. Repertoires were generated with immunoSEQ multiplex PCR, while TCRdb's copy carries only in-frame clones and drops some. The table includes 640,000 or so clones, about 14% detected once. CD45RO/CCR7/CD25/CD127/CD95/CD27 sorting isolated CD4+ naive, central memory, regulatory and stem cell-like memory cells. The sequencing input was naive CD4+ T cells from blood. The chain links TRBV7-2 to TRBJ2-1; TRBD2 is a possible D gene (6 bases). The clonotype was recovered from a man in his late teens or twenties with type 1 diabetes. The CDR3 nucleotides are TGTGCCAGCAGCCGCCTGACTAGTTACGAAAAGAATGAGCAGTTCTTC. It codes for CASSRLTSYEKNEQFF. The full variable domain, its missing parts supplied by reference TRBV7-2 and TRBJ2-1, is GAGVSQSPSNKVTEKGKDVELRCDPISGHTALYWYRQSLGQGLEFLIYFQGNSAPDKSGLPSDRFSAERTGGSVSTLTIQRTQQEDSAVYLCASSRLTSYEKNEQFFGPGTRLTVL.